Reported below is one TCR beta chain. These data belong to a study of blood T cell repertoires in COVID-19. Overall study: The United States, Italy and Spain were the sources of the acute and convalescent COVID-19 samples. Nucleic acid was either cDNA or gDNA, and it came from T cells, B-cell-depleted T cells, or PBMCs.

Authors' methods: Reference gene primer amplification gave estimated nucleated cell counts. Using immunoSEQ multiplex PCR, the repertoire was profiled, and TCRdb retains in-frame clones only, with some absent. V and J calls and clone size are given by that table; D and trimming were obtained from the DNA. In the table there are about 200,000 clones, around 88% of which are singletons. V was shortened by 4 bases and J by 0 bases, with 12 bases between the two germline ends. The CDR3 spans 15 residues. Germline CDR1 and CDR2: SGHAT and FQNNGV. Sequences were obtained from peripheral blood. This TCR was sampled from a man aged 18 to 29 with active or convalescent COVID-19. The chain recombines TRBV11-2 with TRBJ1-1; tentatively, D is TRBD1 (5 bases). CDR3 sequence: CASSSQGRMNTEAFF. For the CDR3, the DNA is TGTGCCAGCAGCTCGCAGGGCAGGATGAACACTGAAGCTTTCTTT.